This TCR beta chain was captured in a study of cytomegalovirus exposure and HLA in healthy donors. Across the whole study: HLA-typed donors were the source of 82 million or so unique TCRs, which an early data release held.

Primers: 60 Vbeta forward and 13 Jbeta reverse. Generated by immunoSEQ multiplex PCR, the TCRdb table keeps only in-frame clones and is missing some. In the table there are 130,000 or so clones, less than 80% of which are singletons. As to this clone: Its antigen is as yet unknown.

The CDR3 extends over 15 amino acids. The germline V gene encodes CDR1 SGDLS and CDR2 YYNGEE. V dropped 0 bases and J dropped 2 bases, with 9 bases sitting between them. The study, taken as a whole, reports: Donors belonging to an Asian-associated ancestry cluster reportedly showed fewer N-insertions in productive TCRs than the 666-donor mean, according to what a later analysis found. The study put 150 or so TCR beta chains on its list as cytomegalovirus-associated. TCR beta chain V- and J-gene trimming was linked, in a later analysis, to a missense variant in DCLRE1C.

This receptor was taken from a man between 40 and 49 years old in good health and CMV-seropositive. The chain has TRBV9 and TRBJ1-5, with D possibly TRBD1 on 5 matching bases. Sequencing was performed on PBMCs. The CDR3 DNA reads TGTGCCAGCAGCGTAGGGGGGGGAGGCAATCAGCCCCAGCATTTT. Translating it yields CASSVGGGGNQPQHF.